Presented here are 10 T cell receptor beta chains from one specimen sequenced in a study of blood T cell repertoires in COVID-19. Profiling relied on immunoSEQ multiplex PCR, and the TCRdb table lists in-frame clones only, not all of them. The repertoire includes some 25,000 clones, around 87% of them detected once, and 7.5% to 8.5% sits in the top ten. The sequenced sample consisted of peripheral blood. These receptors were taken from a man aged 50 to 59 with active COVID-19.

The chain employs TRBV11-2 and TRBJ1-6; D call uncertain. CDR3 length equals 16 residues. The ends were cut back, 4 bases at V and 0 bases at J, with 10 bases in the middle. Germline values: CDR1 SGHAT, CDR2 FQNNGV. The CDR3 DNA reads TGTGCCAGCAGCTCGGGGAAGAGCTCCTATAATTCACCCCTCCACTTT. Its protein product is CASSSGKSSYNSPLHF. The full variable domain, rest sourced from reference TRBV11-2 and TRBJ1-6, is EAGVAQSPRYKIIEKRQSVAFWCNPISGHATLYWYQQILGQGPKLLIQFQNNGVVDDSQLPKDRFSAERLKGVDSTLKIQPAKLEDSAVYLCASSSGKSSYNSPLHFGNGTRLTVT.

The CDR3 DNA is TGTGCCTGGAGGGAAGCAGGCGATGAGCAGTTCTTC. This codes for CAWREAGDEQFF. The chain links TRBV30 to TRBJ2-1; D remains ambiguous. V lost 3 bases and J 8 bases, leaving 11 bases between the germline ends. Germline V lookup: CDR1 GTSNPN, CDR2 SVGIG (reference sequence). The CDR3 totals 12 residues.

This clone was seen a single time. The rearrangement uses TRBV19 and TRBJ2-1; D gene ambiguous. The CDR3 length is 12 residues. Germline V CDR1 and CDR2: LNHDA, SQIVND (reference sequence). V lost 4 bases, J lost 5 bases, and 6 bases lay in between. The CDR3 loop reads CASSRRNNEQFF. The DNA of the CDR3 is TGTGCCAGTAGTAGGAGAAACAATGAGCAGTTCTTC.

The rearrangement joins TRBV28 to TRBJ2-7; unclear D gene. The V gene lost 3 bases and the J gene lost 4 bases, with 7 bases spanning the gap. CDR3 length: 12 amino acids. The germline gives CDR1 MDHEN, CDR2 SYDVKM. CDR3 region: CASSFAAYEQYF. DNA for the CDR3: TGTGCCAGCAGTTTTGCAGCGTACGAGCAGTACTTC.

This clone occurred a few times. The CDR3 sequence is CASWRKATNEKLFF. The CDR3 region has the DNA TGTGCCAGCTGGAGGAAGGCAACTAATGAAAAACTGTTTTTT. This chain connects TRBV6-6 to TRBJ1-4; no reliable D call. V was clipped by 8 bases and J by 0 bases, with 10 bases between them. Germline V gene data show CDR1 as MNHNY and CDR2 as SVGAGI (reference sequence). The CDR3 runs to 14 residues.

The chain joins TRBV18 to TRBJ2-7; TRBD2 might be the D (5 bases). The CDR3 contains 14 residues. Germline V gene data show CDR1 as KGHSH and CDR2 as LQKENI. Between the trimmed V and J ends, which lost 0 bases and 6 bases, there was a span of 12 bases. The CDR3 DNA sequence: TGTGCCAGCTCACCACCTGGCTTGCGGGCCGAGCAGTACGTC. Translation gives CASSPPGLRAEQYV.

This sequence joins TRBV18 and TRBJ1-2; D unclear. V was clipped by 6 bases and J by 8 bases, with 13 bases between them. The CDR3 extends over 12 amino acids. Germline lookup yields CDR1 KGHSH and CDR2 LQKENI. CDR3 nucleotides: TGTGCCAGCTCCAACACTAGAGAGGGCTACACCTTC. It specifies CASSNTREGYTF.

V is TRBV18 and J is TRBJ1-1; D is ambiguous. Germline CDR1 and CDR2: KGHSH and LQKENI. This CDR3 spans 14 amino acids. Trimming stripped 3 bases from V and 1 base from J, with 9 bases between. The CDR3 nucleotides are TGTGCCAGCTCACCCCAGGTGGGGAACACTGAAGCTTTCTTT. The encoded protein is CASSPQVGNTEAFF.

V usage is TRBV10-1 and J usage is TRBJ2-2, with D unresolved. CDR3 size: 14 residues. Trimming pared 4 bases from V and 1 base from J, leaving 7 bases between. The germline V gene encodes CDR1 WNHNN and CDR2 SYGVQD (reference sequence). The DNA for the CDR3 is TGCGCCAGCAGTGTCGACTTGAACACCGGGGAGCTGTTTTTT. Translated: CASSVDLNTGELFF.

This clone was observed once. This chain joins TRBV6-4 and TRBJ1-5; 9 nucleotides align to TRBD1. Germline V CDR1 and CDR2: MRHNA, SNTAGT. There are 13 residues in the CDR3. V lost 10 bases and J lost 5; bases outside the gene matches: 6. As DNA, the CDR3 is TGTGCCAAGAATGGGACAGGGCATCAGCCCCAGCATTTT. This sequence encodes CAKNGTGHQPQHF.